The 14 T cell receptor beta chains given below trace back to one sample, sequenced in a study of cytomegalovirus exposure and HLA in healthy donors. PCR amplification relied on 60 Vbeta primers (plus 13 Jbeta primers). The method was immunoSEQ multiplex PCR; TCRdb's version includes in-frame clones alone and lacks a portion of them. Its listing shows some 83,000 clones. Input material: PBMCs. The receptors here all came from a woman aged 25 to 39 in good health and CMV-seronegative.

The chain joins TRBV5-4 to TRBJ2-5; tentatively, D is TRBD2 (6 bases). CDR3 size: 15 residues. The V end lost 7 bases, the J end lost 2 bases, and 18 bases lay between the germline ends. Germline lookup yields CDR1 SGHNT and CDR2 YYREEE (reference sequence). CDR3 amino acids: CASAPGSSAQETQYF. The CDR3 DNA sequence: TGTGCCAGCGCTCCCGGGTCTAGCGCTCAAGAGACCCAGTACTTC.

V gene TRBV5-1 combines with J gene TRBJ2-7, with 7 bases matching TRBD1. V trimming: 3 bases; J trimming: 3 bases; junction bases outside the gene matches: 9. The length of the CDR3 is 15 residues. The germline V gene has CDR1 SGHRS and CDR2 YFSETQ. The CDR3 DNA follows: TGCGCCAGCAGCTCACCGGACAGGAAGAACTACGAGCAGTACTTC. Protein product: CASSSPDRKNYEQYF.

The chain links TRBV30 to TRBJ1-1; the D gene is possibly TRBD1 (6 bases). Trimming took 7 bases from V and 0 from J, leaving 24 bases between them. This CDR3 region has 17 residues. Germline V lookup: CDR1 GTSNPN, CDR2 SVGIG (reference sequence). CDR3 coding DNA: TGTGCCTTTAGTAAGGACAGTGGGACCTTCATGAACACTGAAGCTTTCTTT. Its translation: CAFSKDSGTFMNTEAFF.

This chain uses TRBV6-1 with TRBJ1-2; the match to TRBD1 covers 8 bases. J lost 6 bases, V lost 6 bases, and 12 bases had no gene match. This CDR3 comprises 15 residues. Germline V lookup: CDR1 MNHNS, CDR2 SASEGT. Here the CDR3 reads CASSPRTGNLNGYTF. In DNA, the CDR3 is TGTGCCAGCAGCCCACGGACAGGGAATTTAAATGGCTACACCTTC.

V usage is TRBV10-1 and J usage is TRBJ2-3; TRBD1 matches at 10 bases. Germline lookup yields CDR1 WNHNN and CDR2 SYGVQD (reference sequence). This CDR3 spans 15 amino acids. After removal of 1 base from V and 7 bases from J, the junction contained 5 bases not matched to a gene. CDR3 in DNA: TGCGCCAGCAGTGAGTTTCGGACAGGGGGGAATACGCAGTATTTT. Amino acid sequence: CASSEFRTGGNTQYF.

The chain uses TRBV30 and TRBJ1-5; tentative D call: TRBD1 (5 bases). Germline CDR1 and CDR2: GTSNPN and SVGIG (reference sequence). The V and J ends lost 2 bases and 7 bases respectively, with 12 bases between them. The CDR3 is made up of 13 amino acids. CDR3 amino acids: CAWSRQGSQPQHF. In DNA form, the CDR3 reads TGTGCCTGGAGTCGTCAGGGTTCCCAGCCCCAGCATTTT.

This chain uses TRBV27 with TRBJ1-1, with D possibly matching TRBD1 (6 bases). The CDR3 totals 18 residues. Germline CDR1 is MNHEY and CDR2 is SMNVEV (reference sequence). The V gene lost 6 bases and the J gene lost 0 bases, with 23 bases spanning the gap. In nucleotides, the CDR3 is TGTGCCAGCAGATCCTCGGGCAGGGGACTACTCATGAACACTGAAGCTTTCTTT. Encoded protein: CASRSSGRGLLMNTEAFF.

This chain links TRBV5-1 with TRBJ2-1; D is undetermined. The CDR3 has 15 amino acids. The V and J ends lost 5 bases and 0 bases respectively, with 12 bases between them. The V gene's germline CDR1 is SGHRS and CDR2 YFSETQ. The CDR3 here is CASRAVRSSYNEQFF. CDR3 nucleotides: TGCGCCAGCAGGGCGGTACGGAGCTCCTACAATGAGCAGTTCTTC.

In DNA form, the CDR3 reads TGTGCCAGCAGTTCGGACAGATCAAGCCATGGCTACACCTTC. Amino acid sequence: CASSSDRSSHGYTF. The chain couples TRBV6-5 to TRBJ1-2; D possibly corresponds to TRBD1 (6 bases). The CDR3 totals 14 residues. With 4 bases removed from V and 6 bases from J, the gap between germline ends came to 15 bases. CDR1 and CDR2 from the germline V gene are MNHEY and SVGAGI.

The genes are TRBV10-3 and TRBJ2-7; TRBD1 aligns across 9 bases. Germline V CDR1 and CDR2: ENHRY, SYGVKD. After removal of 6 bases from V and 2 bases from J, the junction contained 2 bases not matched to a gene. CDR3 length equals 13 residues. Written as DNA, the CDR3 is TGTGCCATCAGCAGGGACAGGGCCTACGAGCAGTACTTC. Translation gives CAISRDRAYEQYF.

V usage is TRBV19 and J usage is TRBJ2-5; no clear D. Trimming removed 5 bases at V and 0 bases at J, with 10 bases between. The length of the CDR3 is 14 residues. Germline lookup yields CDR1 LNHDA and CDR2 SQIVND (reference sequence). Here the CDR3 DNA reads TGTGCCAGTAGTGTAGGCGGATACCAAGAGACCCAGTACTTC. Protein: CASSVGGYQETQYF.

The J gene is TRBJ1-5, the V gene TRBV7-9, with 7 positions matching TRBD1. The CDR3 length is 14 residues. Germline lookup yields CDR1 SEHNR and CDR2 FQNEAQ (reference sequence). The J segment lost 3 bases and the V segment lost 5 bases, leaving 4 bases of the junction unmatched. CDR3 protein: CASSKTGANQPQHF. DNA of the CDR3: TGTGCCAGCAGCAAAACAGGGGCCAATCAGCCCCAGCATTTT.

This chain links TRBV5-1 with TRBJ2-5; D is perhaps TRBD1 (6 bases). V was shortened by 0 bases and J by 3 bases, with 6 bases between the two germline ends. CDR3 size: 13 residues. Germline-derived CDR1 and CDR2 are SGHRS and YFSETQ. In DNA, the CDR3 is TGCGCCAGCAGCTTGGAGGGGGAAGAGACCCAGTACTTC. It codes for CASSLEGEETQYF.

In nucleotides, the CDR3 is TGTGCCAGCAGTCTAACACAGGGCATCTACGAGCAGTACTTC. Protein sequence: CASSLTQGIYEQYF. The chain recombines TRBV27 with TRBJ2-7; D possibly corresponds to TRBD1 (6 bases). Germline CDR1 MNHEY, CDR2 SMNVEV (reference sequence). The CDR3 contains 14 residues. The V gene lost 5 bases and the J gene lost 3 bases, with 14 bases spanning the gap.